These 22 T cell receptor beta chains were all obtained from the same sample, sequenced in a study of T cell responses to AZD1222 COVID-19 vaccine. Clones were sequenced by immunoSEQ multiplex PCR, and TCRdb holds only the in-frame ones, with some missing. This sample has roughly 150,000 clones; around 89% occur once, and the top ten carry more than 3%. The specimen was peripheral blood, collected 28 days after the second AZD1222 dose. These receptors originate from an adult who received the AZD1222 COVID-19 vaccine.

The rearrangement links TRBV19 to TRBJ1-5; weak D call: TRBD1 (6 bases). The CDR3 consists of 14 residues. CDR1 and CDR2 (germline): LNHDA, SQIVND (reference sequence). With 4 bases removed from V and 5 bases from J, the gap between germline ends came to 12 bases. CDR3 coding DNA: TGTGCCAGTAGTAGGACAGTTGAGGATCAGCCCCAGCATTTT. Encoded protein: CASSRTVEDQPQHF.

V gene TRBV7-3 combines with J gene TRBJ2-1, with a weak D call TRBD1 (5 bases). The CDR3 covers 15 residues. Germline V lookup: CDR1 SGHTA, CDR2 FQGTGA. V gave up 5 bases and J gave up 4 bases, with 15 bases separating them. The CDR3 DNA reads as TGTGCCAGCAGCCTACAGGCAACCAGTTACAATGAGCAGTTCTTC. It yields the protein CASSLQATSYNEQFF.

The chain is built from TRBV6-5 and TRBJ1-6, with 7 bases lining up with TRBD1. The CDR3 contains 15 residues. Per germline, CDR1 MNHEY and CDR2 SVGAGI. V lost 8 bases and J lost 5; bases outside the gene matches: 9. CDR3 nucleotide sequence: TGTGCCAGCCAATTGACAGGGAAGGATAATTCACCCCTCCACTTT. Translating it yields CASQLTGKDNSPLHF.

This clone was seen a few times. The chain employs TRBV7-8 and TRBJ2-2; no definite D call. This CDR3 region has 16 residues. Germline V gives CDR1 SGHVS, CDR2 FQNEAQ. Trimming removed 4 bases at V and 1 base at J, with 13 bases between. The CDR3 spells CASSWAPQVNTGELFF. The CDR3, as DNA: TGTGCCAGCAGCTGGGCCCCCCAGGTGAACACCGGGGAGCTGTTTTTT.

The V gene is TRBV11-2, the J gene TRBJ1-6; tentative D call: TRBD1 (5 bases). V was pared by 1 base and J by 8 bases, with 21 bases between. Germline loops: CDR1 SGHAT, CDR2 FQNNGV. CDR3 length equals 18 residues. CDR3 DNA sequence: TGTGCCAGCAGCTTAGGGAAAGGGAGCGGGGGGTCTCATTCACCCCTCCACTTT. Translating gives CASSLGKGSGGSHSPLHF.

The rearrangement uses TRBV30 and TRBJ2-7; maybe TRBD1 (6 bases). The CDR3 contains 13 residues. The V end was cut by 7 bases, the J end by 3 bases, with 16 bases between. CDR1 and CDR2 (germline): GTSNPN, SVGIG (reference sequence). DNA of the CDR3: TGTGCCTTGAGCCGGACAGCCTACTACGAGCAGTACTTC. Its protein is CALSRTAYYEQYF.

The CDR3 region is CASGPAGGSQETQYF. Written as DNA, the CDR3 is TGTGCCAGCGGCCCGGCCGGGGGCTCCCAAGAGACCCAGTACTTC. This chain links TRBV7-3 with TRBJ2-5, with D possibly called TRBD1 or TRBD2 (6 bases each). Trimming removed 8 bases at V and 1 base at J, with 17 bases between. From germline, CDR1 is SGHTA and CDR2 FQGTGA. CDR3 length: 15 residues. Full variable domain (outside the CDR3, taken from reference TRBV7-3 and TRBJ2-5): GAGVSQTPSNKVTEKGKYVELRCDPISGHTALYWYRQSLGQGPEFLIYFQGTGAADDSGLPNDRFFAVRPEGSVSTLKIQRTERGDSAVYLCASGPAGGSQETQYFGPGTRLLVL.

The genes are TRBV7-9 and TRBJ2-7, with D possibly being TRBD1 or TRBD2 (6 bases each). From germline, CDR1 is SEHNR and CDR2 FQNEAQ (reference sequence). There are 14 residues in the CDR3. The V and J ends lost 7 bases and 3 bases respectively, with 16 bases between them. CDR3 DNA sequence: TGTGCCAGCACCCGGGACGGGGGCTACTACGAGCAGTACTTC. Its protein is CASTRDGGYYEQYF.

The chain couples TRBV28 to TRBJ2-2, with D possibly TRBD2 on 5 matching bases. The V gene's germline CDR1 is MDHEN and CDR2 SYDVKM. The CDR3 contains 13 residues. Trimming removed 5 bases from V and 8 bases from J, with 12 bases in between. This CDR3 reads CASSDGSGGELFF. The CDR3 DNA reads TGTGCCAGCAGTGACGGCTCGGGAGGGGAGCTGTTTTTT.

The V gene is TRBV5-4, the J gene TRBJ2-2, with 7 nucleotides matching TRBD2. Germline V CDR1 and CDR2: SGHNT, YYREEE (reference sequence). Trimming removed 5 bases from V and 7 bases from J; junction bases left unmatched: 11. The CDR3 is made up of 15 amino acids. The CDR3 loop reads CASSSWSGGSGELFF. The CDR3 bases are TGTGCCAGCAGTTCGTGGTCGGGGGGTAGCGGGGAGCTGTTTTTT.

CDR3 sequence: CASSPPSTYEQYF. CDR3 DNA sequence: TGTGCCAGCTCACCACCTAGTACCTACGAGCAGTACTTC. The chain has TRBV18 and TRBJ2-7; D is uncertain. CDR1 and CDR2 (germline): KGHSH, LQKENI. The V end was cut by 0 bases, the J end by 2 bases, with 5 bases between. This CDR3 contains 13 residues. The whole variable domain, filled in from reference TRBV18 and TRBJ2-7, reads NAGVMQNPRHLVRRRGQEARLRCSPMKGHSHVYWYRQLPEEGLKFMVYLQKENIIDESGMPKERFSAEFPKEGPSILRIQQVVRGDSAAYFCASSPPSTYEQYFGPGTRLTVT.

CDR3 protein: CASSFGGQGAEAFF. The CDR3, as DNA: TGTGCCAGCAGTTTCGGGGGGCAGGGCGCTGAAGCTTTCTTT. V is TRBV11-3 and J is TRBJ1-1; D is perhaps TRBD1 (6 bases). CDR3 length: 14 amino acids. V lost 6 bases to trimming and J lost 6 bases, with 17 bases between them. Germline CDR1 SGHNT, CDR2 YENEEA.

V is TRBV23-1 and J is TRBJ1-6, with D possibly matching TRBD1 (5 bases). TRBV23-1 belongs to the ORF category, with a function that is uncertain. This CDR3 is built from 15 residues. Deletions cut 2 bases from V and 4 bases from J, with 9 bases between. Written as DNA, the CDR3 is TGCGCCAGCAGTCAAGATTACAGGTATAATTCACCCCTCCACTTT. This sequence encodes CASSQDYRYNSPLHF.

The chain employs TRBV3-1 (or the pseudogene TRBV3-2) and TRBJ2-3; D not certain. Germline values: CDR1 LGHDT, CDR2 YNNKEL (reference sequence). V was cut by 5 bases and J by 4 bases, with 7 bases left in between. The CDR3 contains 12 residues. This chain's CDR3 is CASSNGPDTQYF. The CDR3 nucleotides are TGTGCCAGCAGCAACGGTCCAGATACGCAGTATTTT.

The chain employs TRBV18 and TRBJ1-4; D remains unclear. In germline, CDR1 is KGHSH, CDR2 LQKENI. The CDR3 has 13 amino acids. V gave up 0 bases and J gave up 7 bases, with 6 bases separating them. For the CDR3, the DNA is TGTGCCAGCTCACCACCGACCGCTGAAAAACTGTTTTTT. As protein: CASSPPTAEKLFF.

The chain couples TRBV7-3 to TRBJ2-1; D is perhaps TRBD1 or TRBD2 (6 bases each). Trimming pared 5 bases from V and 9 bases from J, leaving 14 bases between. CDR3 length: 13 amino acids. Germline-derived CDR1 and CDR2 are SGHTA and FQGTGA. The CDR3 reads CASSPNGGGEQFF. CDR3 nucleotide sequence: TGTGCCAGCAGCCCTAACGGGGGCGGTGAGCAGTTCTTC. The complete variable domain, with remaining parts taken from reference TRBV7-3 and TRBJ2-1, reads GAGVSQTPSNKVTEKGKYVELRCDPISGHTALYWYRQSLGQGPEFLIYFQGTGAADDSGLPNDRFFAVRPEGSVSTLKIQRTERGDSAVYLCASSPNGGGEQFFGPGTRLTVL.

CDR3 nucleotide sequence: TGTGCCAGCAGCCCGACGATCGGGATTGGGTCACCCCTCCACTTT. This translates into CASSPTIGIGSPLHF. The chain carries TRBV9 and TRBJ1-6, with D hard to call. The germline V and J ends were trimmed by 4 bases and 10 bases, with 18 bases remaining between them. Germline V gene sequence: CDR1 SGDLS, CDR2 YYNGEE. The CDR3 spans 15 residues.

The V and J genes are TRBV9 and TRBJ1-2, with TRBD1 matching over 8 bases. The junction had 6 bases not matched to a gene; V was cut back by 0 bases and J by 5 bases. From germline, CDR1 is SGDLS and CDR2 YYNGEE. The CDR3 runs to 15 residues. The CDR3 region has the DNA TGTGCCAGCAGCGTAGGCCAGGGGGCAGTTTATGGCTACACCTTC. Translation: CASSVGQGAVYGYTF.

This clone was detected once. This CDR3 reads CASSPRQGSYNEQFF. CDR3 in DNA: TGTGCCAGCAGCCCCCGACAGGGATCCTACAATGAGCAGTTCTTC. The rearrangement uses TRBV7-8 and TRBJ2-1; TRBD1 matches at 7 bases. CDR1 and CDR2 (germline): SGHVS, FQNEAQ. V trimming: 5 bases; J trimming: 1 base; junction bases outside the gene matches: 5. The CDR3 spans 15 residues.

A few counts support this clone. The chain uses TRBV25-1 and TRBJ1-2, with unresolved D. V dropped 5 bases and J dropped 6 bases, with 19 bases sitting between them. Germline CDR1 MGHDK, CDR2 SYGVNS. This CDR3 has 15 amino acids. The CDR3 DNA reads TGTGCCAGCAGTCCACCAGTGGAAGCCTATGATGGCTACACCTTC. It yields the protein CASSPPVEAYDGYTF.

This chain uses TRBV5-1 with TRBJ2-7; TRBD2 aligns across 8 bases. The CDR3 extends over 16 amino acids. The V and J ends lost 0 bases and 5 bases, in that order; junction bases with no gene match: 10. Germline lookup yields CDR1 SGHRS and CDR2 YFSETQ. The CDR3 is CASSLAFGRGDNEQYF. CDR3 coding DNA: TGCGCCAGCAGCTTGGCCTTCGGGCGGGGGGACAACGAGCAGTACTTC. The full variable domain, its missing parts supplied by reference TRBV5-1 and TRBJ2-7, is KAGVTQTPRYLIKTRGQQVTLSCSPISGHRSVSWYQQTPGQGLQFLFEYFSETQRNKGNFPGRFSGRQFSNSRSEMNVSTLELGDSALYLCASSLAFGRGDNEQYFGPGTRLTVT.

In this sample, this clone turned up once. The J gene is TRBJ2-7, the V gene TRBV6-2 or TRBV6-3; 8 nucleotides align to TRBD1. The germline CDR1 and CDR2 sequences are MNHEY and SVGEGT. This CDR3 has 16 amino acids. After removal of 8 bases from V and 3 bases from J, the junction contained 15 bases not matched to a gene. CDR3 amino acids: CASGPTRGQGHYEQYF. CDR3 DNA: TGTGCCAGCGGCCCCACCAGAGGACAGGGCCACTACGAGCAGTACTTC.